These 22 T cell receptor beta chains originate from one sample sequenced in a study of blood T cell repertoires in COVID-19. The method was immunoSEQ multiplex PCR; TCRdb's version includes in-frame clones alone and lacks a portion of them. The sample records some 320,000 clones, roughly 90% being singletons. The sequencing sample was made of peripheral blood. The receptors originated from a woman younger than 45 with COVID-19, enrolled during active disease.

V is TRBV5-1 and J is TRBJ1-4; possible D gene TRBD1, 5 bases. The CDR3 covers 16 residues. Germline assignment: CDR1 SGHRS and CDR2 YFSETQ. The V gene lost 4 bases and the J gene lost 1 base, with 14 bases spanning the gap. The CDR3 sequence is CASSTGTLLTNEKLFF. The CDR3 DNA sequence: TGCGCCAGCAGCACCGGGACTCTTCTAACTAATGAAAAACTGTTTTTT.

The count of this clone is one. The chain joins TRBV4-1 to TRBJ1-2; D is perhaps TRBD1 (6 bases). CDR3 length: 14 amino acids. Trimming took 2 bases from V and 1 from J, leaving 8 bases between them. Germline loops: CDR1 MGHRA, CDR2 YSYEKL. CDR3 coding DNA: TGCGCCAGCAGCCAACAACAGGGTAACTATGGCTACACCTTC. This encodes CASSQQQGNYGYTF.

J is TRBJ1-6 and V is TRBV11-2; D gene unclear. In germline, CDR1 is SGHAT, CDR2 FQNNGV. The CDR3 loop spans 14 amino acids. Trimming pared 0 bases from V and 10 bases from J, leaving 10 bases between. The CDR3 sequence is CASSLDRSPSPLHF. The CDR3 DNA reads as TGTGCCAGCAGCTTAGATCGGTCCCCCTCACCCCTCCACTTT.

The genes are TRBV9 and TRBJ1-6, with a possible D match to TRBD1 (5 bases). Germline V CDR1 and CDR2: SGDLS, YYNGEE. V gave up 3 bases and J gave up 1 base, with 11 bases separating them. The CDR3 contains 16 residues. For the CDR3, the DNA is TGTGCCAGCAGCGCCTCTCAGGGTTCCTATAATTCACCCCTCCACTTT. This translates into CASSASQGSYNSPLHF.

This chain joins TRBV19 and TRBJ1-3, with D unresolved. The CDR3 totals 13 residues. Trimming removed 7 bases at V and 2 bases at J, with 9 bases between. CDR1 and CDR2 (germline): LNHDA, SQIVND (reference sequence). The CDR3 coding sequence is TGTGCCAGTACCCGTTCCGCTGGAAACACCATATATTTT. Translating gives CASTRSAGNTIYF.

The rearrangement links TRBV29-1 to TRBJ2-5, with a possible D match to TRBD1 (5 bases). The CDR3 runs to 13 residues. With 1 base removed from V and 3 bases from J, the gap between germline ends came to 9 bases. Germline V gene lookup returns CDR1 SQVTM and CDR2 ANQGSEA. The DNA of the CDR3 is TGCAGCGTTGAAGGGCGACAGAAAGAGACCCAGTACTTC. Translated, it gives CSVEGRQKETQYF.

The chain combines TRBV24-1 with TRBJ2-2; 8 bases fit TRBD1. V lost 1 base to trimming and J lost 2 bases; unmatched junction nucleotides: 8. The CDR3 has 18 residues. Germline CDR1 reads KGHDR; CDR2 reads SFDVKD. DNA for the CDR3: TGTGCCACCAGTGATTTCTTCCCGGACAGGGCTAACACCGGGGAGCTGTTTTTT. Translation gives CATSDFFPDRANTGELFF.

The chain recombines TRBV5-1 with TRBJ1-1; 9 bases map to TRBD1. In germline, CDR1 is SGHRS, CDR2 YFSETQ. The CDR3 loop spans 14 amino acids. Trimming cost V 5 bases and J 7 bases; bases outside gene matches: 9. CDR3 sequence reads: CASRRDRAQGEAFF. In DNA, the CDR3 is TGCGCCAGCAGAAGGGACAGGGCCCAAGGTGAAGCTTTCTTT.

V is TRBV5-1 and J is TRBJ2-1; D call uncertain. Germline V gene lookup returns CDR1 SGHRS and CDR2 YFSETQ. The ends were cut back, 4 bases at V and 4 bases at J, with 9 bases in the middle. The CDR3 runs to 13 residues. CDR3 sequence: CASSDSRYNEQFF. Written as DNA, the CDR3 is TGCGCCAGCAGCGATTCTCGGTACAATGAGCAGTTCTTC.

The chain joins TRBV7-8 to TRBJ2-1; D is unresolved. The CDR3 runs 14 residues. The germline V gene has CDR1 SGHVS and CDR2 FQNEAQ. The ends were cut back, 1 base at V and 7 bases at J, with 11 bases in the middle. CDR3 sequence: CASSLDYPWNEQFF. The CDR3 DNA is TGTGCCAGCAGCTTAGACTACCCTTGGAATGAGCAGTTCTTC.

CDR3 DNA sequence: TGTGCCAGCTCACCGGACAGGGGGGGGAGTAGCCATAAAGCTTTCTTT. Its translation is CASSPDRGGSSHKAFF. The chain has TRBV18 and TRBJ1-1; TRBD1 agrees at 10 bases. The CDR3 runs to 16 residues. After removal of 3 bases from V and 9 bases from J, the junction contained 13 bases not matched to a gene. CDR1 KGHSH and CDR2 LQKENI come from the germline V gene.

Only a few counts were recorded for this clone. The CDR3 DNA is TGTGCCAGCAGCCCCGGGGGTGGACACTCCTATAATTCACCCCTCCACTTT. It translates to CASSPGGGHSYNSPLHF. The chain combines TRBV7-9 with TRBJ1-6, with a possible D match to TRBD1 (5 bases). The germline V and J ends were trimmed by 5 bases and 0 bases, with 14 bases remaining between them. CDR1 and CDR2 (germline): SEHNR, FQNEAQ (reference sequence). This CDR3 is 17 amino acids long.

A note on this clone: Other DNA sequences of this sample code for an identical CDR3. V is TRBV5-1 and J is TRBJ1-2; a weak D match, TRBD1 (5 bases). The germline gives CDR1 SGHRS, CDR2 YFSETQ. CDR3 length: 13 amino acids. Trimming stripped 2 bases from V and 3 bases from J, with 8 bases between. CDR3 region: CASSFSRDYGYTF. CDR3 in DNA: TGCGCCAGCAGCTTCAGCAGGGACTATGGCTACACCTTC.

The V call is TRBV7-9, the J call TRBJ1-4; D is uncertain. Per germline, CDR1 SEHNR and CDR2 FQNEAQ (reference sequence). Trimming removed 5 bases from V and 1 base from J, with 8 bases in between. This CDR3 region has 14 residues. The CDR3 DNA sequence: TGTGCCAGCAGCCGGACTGGAACTAATGAAAAACTGTTTTTT. It translates to CASSRTGTNEKLFF.

The gene calls are TRBV19 and TRBJ2-1; TRBD1 matches at 8 bases. The V and J ends lost 5 bases and 5 bases, in that order; junction bases with no gene match: 5. Germline lookup yields CDR1 LNHDA and CDR2 SQIVND (reference sequence). The CDR3 spans 14 residues. In DNA form, the CDR3 reads TGTGCCAGTAGTGCCCGGGACAGGAACAATGAGCAGTTCTTC. Protein product: CASSARDRNNEQFF.

Only one count was recorded for this clone. V is TRBV28 and J is TRBJ1-1; D uncertain. The CDR3 consists of 15 residues. In germline, CDR1 is MDHEN, CDR2 SYDVKM. V gave up 0 bases and J gave up 3 bases, with 11 bases separating them. The CDR3 nucleotides read TGTGCCAGCAGTTTATGGCAGATTGTCGACACTGAAGCTTTCTTT. Protein product: CASSLWQIVDTEAFF. The whole variable domain, filled in from reference TRBV28 and TRBJ1-1, reads DVKVTQSSRYLVKRTGEKVFLECVQDMDHENMFWYRQDPGLGLRLIYFSYDVKMKEKGDIPEGYSVSREKKERFSLILESASTNQTSMYLCASSLWQIVDTEAFFGQGTRLTVV.

With regard to this clone: Other DNA sequences in this sample translate to the same CDR3. The CDR3 region has the DNA TGTGCCAGTAGTATAGGGCAGGCATATGGCTACACCTTC. Protein sequence: CASSIGQAYGYTF. The chain is built from TRBV19 and TRBJ1-2; D is undetermined. This CDR3 has 13 residues. Germline V lookup: CDR1 LNHDA, CDR2 SQIVND (reference sequence). V was shortened by 1 base and J by 5 bases, with 8 bases between the two germline ends. The entire variable domain, with the rest obtained from reference TRBV19 and TRBJ1-2, is as follows: DGGITQSPKYLFRKEGQNVTLSCEQNLNHDAMYWYRQDPGQGLRLIYYSQIVNDFQKGDIAEGYSVSREKKESFPLTVTSAQKNPTAFYLCASSIGQAYGYTFGSGTRLTVV.

This sequence joins TRBV11-2 and TRBJ1-4; D unclear. Germline V gene data show CDR1 as SGHAT and CDR2 as FQNNGV. The CDR3 has 16 residues. The V end was cut by 1 base, the J end by 0 bases, with 9 bases between. This chain's CDR3 is CASSLGSGSTNEKLFF. The CDR3 nucleotides are TGTGCCAGCAGCTTAGGGAGCGGATCAACTAATGAAAAACTGTTTTTT. Full variable domain (remainder filled in from reference TRBV11-2 and TRBJ1-4): EAGVAQSPRYKIIEKRQSVAFWCNPISGHATLYWYQQILGQGPKLLIQFQNNGVVDDSQLPKDRFSAERLKGVDSTLKIQPAKLEDSAVYLCASSLGSGSTNEKLFFGSGTQLSVL.

The CDR3 DNA reads as TGCGCCACCTCCCCGGGACTTACCACAGATACGCAGTATTTT. Encoded protein: CATSPGLTTDTQYF. V usage is TRBV10-2 and J usage is TRBJ2-3; tentative D call: TRBD2 (6 bases). The CDR3 spans 14 residues. V lost 10 bases and J lost 2, with 16 bases in between. Germline V gene data show CDR1 as WSHSY and CDR2 as SAAADI.

V gene TRBV11-2 combines with J gene TRBJ2-5; TRBD2 matches at 16 bases. This CDR3 region has 17 residues. The germline CDR1 and CDR2 sequences are SGHAT and FQNNGV. The ends lost 5 bases at V and 4 bases at J; junction bases unmatched: 7. CDR3: CASSPGLAGGYLETQYF. DNA for the CDR3: TGTGCCAGCAGCCCGGGACTAGCGGGGGGGTATTTAGAGACCCAGTACTTC.

This sequence joins TRBV19 and TRBJ1-6; 7 bases match TRBD1. CDR3 size: 15 residues. CDR1 is LNHDA, CDR2 SQIVND, per germline (reference sequence). V shed 5 bases and J 3 bases; nucleotides not matched to a gene: 4. The CDR3 coding sequence is TGTGCCAGTAGTGCCCGGACAGGCTATAATTCACCCCTCCACTTT. Amino acid sequence: CASSARTGYNSPLHF.

This clone has only one observation. This chain links TRBV28 with TRBJ2-7, with 7 bases lining up with TRBD2. V dropped 2 bases and J dropped 1; count of bases not matched to a gene: 8. The V gene's germline CDR1 is MDHEN and CDR2 SYDVKM. The CDR3 is 16 residues long. Written as DNA, the CDR3 is TGTGCCAGCAGTTTAAGGCCGGGGAGGGCTTCCTACGAGCAGTACTTC. This codes for CASSLRPGRASYEQYF.